This TCR beta chain was sequenced in a study of response to subunit inactivated influenza vaccine. The CDR3 runs to 14 residues. The germline V gene has CDR1 DFQATT and CDR2 SNEGSKA (reference sequence). V lost 6 bases to trimming and J lost 8 bases; unmatched junction nucleotides: 13. This clonotype was counted at least ten times. Using its own MiXCR run on the RT-PCR reads, TCRdb lists one record per CDR3 protein. The data show some 540,000 distinct CDR3 sequences, under 30% seen once. These records were also assigned to another study, of T cells expressing NK-cell markers. That work contributes: Template switching by 5'RACE with UMIs generated the TCR beta cDNA.

The material sequenced was CD4+ T cells sorted from PBMCs, taken about 13 days after vaccination. The gene calls are TRBV20-1 and TRBJ2-1; TRBD2 aligns across 7 bases. The sequence derives from a man aged 50 to 60 who received an inactivated influenza vaccine. CDR3: CSAPTSTISYEQFF. CDR3 bases: TGCAGTGCACCGACTAGCACGATATCCTATGAGCAGTTCTTC.